The clone carrying this TCR beta chain was counted between two and nine times. Its antigen is not known. The germline CDR1 and CDR2 sequences are SGHKS and YYEKEE (reference sequence). The germline V and J ends were trimmed by 4 bases and 6 bases, with 17 bases remaining between them. The CDR3 extends over 14 amino acids. TCRdb reprocessed the 5' RACE reads via MiXCR and lists one record per CDR3 protein. The profile shows roughly 230,000 distinct CDR3 sequences, 18% of them singletons. The data belong to a study of CD8 T cells in ankylosing spondylitis. The study, taken as a whole, reports: The clones that were linked to disease were reported to be significantly enriched in matched synovial fluid samples from ankylosing spondylitis patients. Blood from ankylosing spondylitis patients appeared to carry a characteristic roughly 8-variant TCR beta motif.

The J gene is TRBJ2-7, the V gene TRBV5-5, with unresolved D. The receptor was derived from a male donor with ankylosing spondylitis or in good health (not recorded which). Sequenced input: blood, either unsorted or a sorted T cell fraction (not recorded which). The CDR3 DNA follows: TGTGCCAGCAGCCCGGACGTTTTTTGGGTCGAGCAGTACTTC. It is translated as CASSPDVFWVEQYF.